A selection of T cell receptor beta chains follows, all from one sample in a study of blood T cell repertoires in COVID-19. Some clones are missing from TCRdb's copy, which holds only in-frame ones; the method was immunoSEQ multiplex PCR. The sample records about 100,000 clones, more than 85% being singletons. The sample consisted of peripheral blood. The source is a man aged 60-69 years with acute or convalescent COVID-19. Both conserved end residues are part of each CDR3. Fields, in order: clone size, V gene, J gene, D gene, CDR3 protein, CDR3 DNA. The D gene is left open where the match is weak. A clone size is listed for some rows: how often the clone was seen (once, few, many), or a class if it is expanded.

clone size: few
V gene: TRBV6-6
J gene: TRBJ1-2
D gene: NA
CDR3 protein: CASTNQQANLVYTF
CDR3 DNA: TGTGCCAGCACAAATCAACAGGCAAACTTAGTCTACACCTTC

clone size: NA
V gene: TRBV4-1
J gene: TRBJ2-3
D gene: NA
CDR3 protein: CASSQDPGVYTQYF
CDR3 DNA: TGCGCCAGCAGCCAAGATCCGGGAGTTTATACGCAGTATTTT

clone size: NA
V gene: TRBV5-1
J gene: TRBJ1-3
D gene: NA
CDR3 protein: CASSSGIGNTIYF
CDR3 DNA: TGCGCCAGCAGCTCAGGGATTGGAAACACCATATATTTT

clone size: NA
V gene: TRBV5-1
J gene: TRBJ1-2
D gene: NA
CDR3 protein: CASSLGQFYGYTF
CDR3 DNA: TGCGCCAGCAGCCTCGGACAGTTTTATGGCTACACCTTC

clone size: NA
V gene: TRBV5-4
J gene: TRBJ2-3
D gene: NA
CDR3 protein: CASRDQRGSTDTQYF
CDR3 DNA: TGTGCCAGCAGAGATCAGCGTGGATCAACAGATACGCAGTATTTT

clone size: NA
V gene: TRBV7-2
J gene: TRBJ1-2
D gene: NA
CDR3 protein: CASSLNSGQGYTF
CDR3 DNA: TGTGCCAGCAGCTTGAATTCAGGGCAGGGCTACACCTTC

clone size: NA
V gene: TRBV6-4
J gene: TRBJ2-3
D gene: NA
CDR3 protein: CASSVMASTDTQYF
CDR3 DNA: TGTGCCAGCAGTGTAATGGCTAGCACAGATACGCAGTATTTT

clone size: NA
V gene: TRBV6-1
J gene: TRBJ1-5
D gene: NA
CDR3 protein: CASSDLWLTRLADQPQHF
CDR3 DNA: TGTGCCAGCAGTGATTTATGGCTTACCCGCCTGGCTGATCAGCCCCAGCATTTT

clone size: NA
V gene: TRBV30
J gene: TRBJ2-7
D gene: NA
CDR3 protein: CAWSELYEQYF
CDR3 DNA: TGTGCCTGGAGTGAACTCTACGAGCAGTACTTC

clone size: NA
V gene: TRBV14
J gene: TRBJ2-6
D gene: NA
CDR3 protein: CASSPSRAPIGANVLTF
CDR3 DNA: TGTGCCAGCAGCCCGTCCAGGGCCCCAATAGGGGCCAACGTCCTGACTTTC

clone size: NA
V gene: TRBV24-1
J gene: TRBJ2-1
D gene: TRBD2
CDR3 protein: CATSDSLPSGRARNEQFF
CDR3 DNA: TGTGCCACCAGTGATTCGTTACCTAGCGGGAGGGCCCGGAATGAGCAGTTCTTC

clone size: NA
V gene: TRBV6-1
J gene: TRBJ1-1
D gene: NA
CDR3 protein: CASSEIIGINTEAFF
CDR3 DNA: TGTGCCAGCAGTGAAATAATCGGGATCAACACTGAAGCTTTCTTT

clone size: NA
V gene: TRBV28
J gene: TRBJ2-3
D gene: NA
CDR3 protein: CASSSALGVGTDTQYF
CDR3 DNA: TGTGCCAGCAGTTCGGCCCTTGGAGTAGGCACAGATACGCAGTATTTT

clone size: NA
V gene: TRBV19
J gene: TRBJ1-1
D gene: NA
CDR3 protein: CASKDRENTEAFF
CDR3 DNA: TGTGCCAGTAAGGACAGAGAGAACACTGAAGCTTTCTTT

clone size: NA
V gene: TRBV29-1
J gene: TRBJ1-3
D gene: TRBD1
CDR3 protein: CSVEQGGNTIYF
CDR3 DNA: TGCAGCGTTGAACAGGGGGGCAACACCATATATTTT

clone size: NA
V gene: TRBV28
J gene: TRBJ1-2
D gene: NA
CDR3 protein: CASSPPGYYGYTF
CDR3 DNA: TGTGCCAGCAGCCCGCCAGGGTACTATGGCTACACCTTC

clone size: NA
V gene: TRBV7-6
J gene: TRBJ2-7
D gene: NA
CDR3 protein: CASSLPPGPSYEQYF
CDR3 DNA: TGTGCCAGCAGTCTTCCGCCAGGTCCCTCCTACGAGCAGTACTTC

clone size: NA
V gene: TRBV2
J gene: TRBJ1-1
D gene: NA
CDR3 protein: CASSEPQGRYTEAFF
CDR3 DNA: TGTGCCAGCAGTGAACCCCAGGGAAGATACACTGAAGCTTTCTTT

clone size: NA
V gene: TRBV11-3
J gene: TRBJ2-7
D gene: TRBD1
CDR3 protein: CASSFGTGVAHEQYF
CDR3 DNA: TGTGCCAGCAGCTTTGGGACAGGGGTTGCCCACGAGCAGTACTTC

clone size: NA
V gene: TRBV30
J gene: TRBJ1-6
D gene: NA
CDR3 protein: CAWSRWRGTRVDSPLHF
CDR3 DNA: TGTGCCTGGAGCCGTTGGAGGGGAACGAGGGTGGATTCACCCCTCCACTTT

clone size: NA
V gene: TRBV5-1
J gene: TRBJ2-2
D gene: TRBD2
CDR3 protein: CASSYGLAGAGGELFF
CDR3 DNA: TGCGCCAGCAGCTACGGACTAGCGGGAGCTGGCGGGGAGCTGTTTTTT

clone size: once
V gene: TRBV24-1
J gene: TRBJ2-3
D gene: TRBD2
CDR3 protein: CATSVAGLVEDTQYF
CDR3 DNA: TGTGCCACCAGTGTGGCGGGACTAGTAGAAGATACGCAGTATTTT

clone size: once
V gene: TRBV29-1
J gene: TRBJ1-4
D gene: NA
CDR3 protein: CSVEAGTTEKLFF
CDR3 DNA: TGCAGCGTTGAAGCAGGGACAACTGAAAAACTGTTTTTT

clone size: NA
V gene: TRBV6-5
J gene: TRBJ1-6
D gene: NA
CDR3 protein: CASSPGGYPNSPLHF
CDR3 DNA: TGTGCCAGCAGTCCGGGGGGCTACCCAAATTCACCCCTCCACTTT

clone size: NA
V gene: TRBV5-5
J gene: TRBJ2-3
D gene: TRBD2
CDR3 protein: CASSQISGSVADTQYF
CDR3 DNA: TGTGCCAGCAGCCAAATCAGCGGGAGTGTCGCAGATACGCAGTATTTT

clone size: NA
V gene: TRBV6-5
J gene: TRBJ2-7
D gene: TRBD1
CDR3 protein: CASTTGGSSYEQYF
CDR3 DNA: TGTGCCAGCACGACAGGGGGAAGCTCCTACGAGCAGTACTTC

clone size: NA
V gene: TRBV3-1/TRBV3-2
J gene: TRBJ2-1
D gene: TRBD1
CDR3 protein: CASSLGQGRDEQFF
CDR3 DNA: TGTGCCAGCAGCCTCGGACAGGGAAGGGATGAGCAGTTCTTC

clone size: NA
V gene: TRBV24-1
J gene: TRBJ2-1
D gene: TRBD1
CDR3 protein: CATTDRGRQFF
CDR3 DNA: TGTGCCACAACGGACAGGGGGAGGCAGTTCTTC

clone size: NA
V gene: TRBV18
J gene: TRBJ2-5
D gene: TRBD1
CDR3 protein: CASSPGTGRQETQYF
CDR3 DNA: TGTGCCAGCTCACCCGGGACAGGGAGACAAGAGACCCAGTACTTC

clone size: NA
V gene: TRBV7-3
J gene: TRBJ2-3
D gene: TRBD2
CDR3 protein: CASSEKRERGTQYF
CDR3 DNA: TGTGCCAGCAGCGAAAAGAGGGAGCGGGGGACGCAGTATTTT

clone size: NA
V gene: TRBV29-1
J gene: TRBJ1-3
D gene: NA
CDR3 protein: CSVRYPSGNTIYF
CDR3 DNA: TGCAGCGTCAGGTACCCCTCTGGAAACACCATATATTTT

clone size: NA
V gene: TRBV12-5
J gene: TRBJ2-3
D gene: NA
CDR3 protein: CASGSPPARGPTDTQYF
CDR3 DNA: TGTGCTAGTGGTTCCCCTCCGGCGCGGGGACCCACAGATACGCAGTATTTT

clone size: few
V gene: TRBV30
J gene: TRBJ2-7
D gene: TRBD1
CDR3 protein: CAWSTSQGSYEQYF
CDR3 DNA: TGTGCCTGGAGTACCTCACAGGGGTCCTACGAGCAGTACTTC

clone size: NA
V gene: TRBV7-2
J gene: TRBJ2-3
D gene: TRBD2
CDR3 protein: CASSSELAAITDTQYF
CDR3 DNA: TGTGCCAGCAGTTCTGAACTAGCGGCAATAACAGATACGCAGTATTTT

clone size: NA
V gene: TRBV11-2
J gene: TRBJ2-1
D gene: TRBD2
CDR3 protein: CASSLDRAGANEQFF
CDR3 DNA: TGTGCCAGCAGCTTAGACCGAGCGGGAGCTAATGAGCAGTTCTTC

clone size: NA
V gene: TRBV7-9
J gene: TRBJ2-2
D gene: TRBD1
CDR3 protein: CASSPGQGGTGELFF
CDR3 DNA: TGTGCCAGCAGCCCCGGACAGGGGGGCACCGGGGAGCTGTTTTTT

clone size: NA
V gene: TRBV25-1
J gene: TRBJ1-1
D gene: NA
CDR3 protein: CASMRGSGTEAFF
CDR3 DNA: TGTGCCAGCATGCGGGGCAGCGGCACTGAAGCTTTCTTT

clone size: NA
V gene: TRBV30
J gene: TRBJ2-5
D gene: NA
CDR3 protein: CAWNEGVEETQYF
CDR3 DNA: TGTGCCTGGAACGAAGGAGTAGAGGAGACCCAGTACTTC

clone size: NA
V gene: TRBV11-2
J gene: TRBJ2-2
D gene: NA
CDR3 protein: CASSHPVDRDSGELFF
CDR3 DNA: TGTGCCAGCAGCCACCCCGTTGACAGGGACTCCGGGGAGCTGTTTTTT

clone size: NA
V gene: TRBV25-1
J gene: TRBJ1-1
D gene: NA
CDR3 protein: CASSEYGNTEAFF
CDR3 DNA: TGTGCCAGCAGTGAGTACGGGAACACTGAAGCTTTCTTT

clone size: NA
V gene: TRBV24-1
J gene: TRBJ2-2
D gene: NA
CDR3 protein: CATRGLADTGELFF
CDR3 DNA: TGTGCCACCAGGGGTCTCGCGGACACCGGGGAGCTGTTTTTT

clone size: NA
V gene: TRBV19
J gene: TRBJ2-1
D gene: TRBD1
CDR3 protein: CASSKIRQGAGEQFF
CDR3 DNA: TGTGCCAGTAGTAAAATACGACAGGGGGCAGGTGAGCAGTTCTTC

clone size: NA
V gene: TRBV6-5
J gene: TRBJ1-5
D gene: TRBD1
CDR3 protein: CASSHLQGLSQPQHF
CDR3 DNA: TGTGCCAGCAGCCACCTACAGGGGTTAAGTCAGCCCCAGCATTTT

clone size: NA
V gene: TRBV25-1
J gene: TRBJ1-1
D gene: NA
CDR3 protein: CASSEGGAKNTEAFF
CDR3 DNA: TGTGCCAGCAGTGAAGGCGGGGCCAAAAACACTGAAGCTTTCTTT

clone size: NA
V gene: TRBV10-1
J gene: TRBJ1-2
D gene: NA
CDR3 protein: CASSAGRDYGYTF
CDR3 DNA: TGCGCCAGCAGTGCAGGCAGGGACTATGGCTACACCTTC

clone size: NA
V gene: TRBV4-1
J gene: TRBJ2-3
D gene: TRBD2
CDR3 protein: CASSQLAGGADTQYF
CDR3 DNA: TGCGCCAGCAGCCAACTAGCGGGAGGTGCAGATACGCAGTATTTT

clone size: NA
V gene: TRBV27
J gene: TRBJ1-4
D gene: NA
CDR3 protein: CASSLLWDTATRNEKLFF
CDR3 DNA: TGTGCCAGCAGTTTATTATGGGACACAGCCACTCGTAATGAAAAACTGTTTTTT